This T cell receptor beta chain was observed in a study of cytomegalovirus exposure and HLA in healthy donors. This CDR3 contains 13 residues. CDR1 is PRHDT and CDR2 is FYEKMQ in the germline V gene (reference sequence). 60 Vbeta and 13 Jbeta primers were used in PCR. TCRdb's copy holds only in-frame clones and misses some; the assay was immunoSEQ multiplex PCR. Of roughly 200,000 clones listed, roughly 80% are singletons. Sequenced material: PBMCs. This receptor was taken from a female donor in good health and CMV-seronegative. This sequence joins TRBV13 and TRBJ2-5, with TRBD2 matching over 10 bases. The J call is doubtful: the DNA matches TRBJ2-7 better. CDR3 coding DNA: TGTGCCAGCAAGCGGGGGGGCGACTACGAGCAGTACTTC. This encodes CASKRGGDYEQYF.